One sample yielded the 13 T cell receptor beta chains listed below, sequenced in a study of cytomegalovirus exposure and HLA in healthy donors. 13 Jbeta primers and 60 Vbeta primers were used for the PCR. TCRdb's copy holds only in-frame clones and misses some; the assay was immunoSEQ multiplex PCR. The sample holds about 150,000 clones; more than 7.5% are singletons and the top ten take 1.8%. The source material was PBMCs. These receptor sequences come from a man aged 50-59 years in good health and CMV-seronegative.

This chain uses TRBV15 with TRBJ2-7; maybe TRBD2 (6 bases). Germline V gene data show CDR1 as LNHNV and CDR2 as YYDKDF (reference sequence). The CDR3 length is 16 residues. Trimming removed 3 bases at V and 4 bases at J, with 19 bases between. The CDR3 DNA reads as TGTGCCACCAGCAGTGTCGGGGGATACCTACTTTACGAGCAGTACTTC. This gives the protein CATSSVGGYLLYEQYF.

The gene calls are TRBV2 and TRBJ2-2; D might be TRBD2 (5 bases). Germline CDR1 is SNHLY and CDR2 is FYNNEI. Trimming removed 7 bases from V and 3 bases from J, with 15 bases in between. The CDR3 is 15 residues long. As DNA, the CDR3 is TGTGCCAGCAACCGCCCGAGCGGTTACACCGGGGAGCTGTTTTTT. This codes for CASNRPSGYTGELFF.

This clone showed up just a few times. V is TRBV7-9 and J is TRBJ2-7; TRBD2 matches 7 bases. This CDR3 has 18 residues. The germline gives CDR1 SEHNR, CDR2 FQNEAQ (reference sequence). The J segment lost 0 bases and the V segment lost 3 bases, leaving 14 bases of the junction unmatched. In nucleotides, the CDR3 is TGTGCCAGCAGCTTCCACCTAGCGGAACTTGCAAGCTCCTACGAGCAGTACTTC. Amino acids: CASSFHLAELASSYEQYF.

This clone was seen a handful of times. The CDR3 region has the DNA TGCAGCGTTCGAGGCCCTAGGACTAGCGGGAGTTTCGCCTACAATGAGCAGTTCTTC. Translated: CSVRGPRTSGSFAYNEQFF. V gene TRBV29-1 combines with J gene TRBJ2-1; 13 bases agree with TRBD2. V gave up 5 bases and J gave up 2 bases; unmatched junction bases: 15. The CDR3 totals 19 residues. Germline V gives CDR1 SQVTM, CDR2 ANQGSEA.

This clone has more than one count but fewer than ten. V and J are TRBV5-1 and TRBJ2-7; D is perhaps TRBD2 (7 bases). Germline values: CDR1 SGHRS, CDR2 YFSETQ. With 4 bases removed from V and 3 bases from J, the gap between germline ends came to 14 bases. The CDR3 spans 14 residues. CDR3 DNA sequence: TGCGCCAGCAGCCAAGGGGGGGCTCTCTACGAGCAGTACTTC. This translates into CASSQGGALYEQYF.

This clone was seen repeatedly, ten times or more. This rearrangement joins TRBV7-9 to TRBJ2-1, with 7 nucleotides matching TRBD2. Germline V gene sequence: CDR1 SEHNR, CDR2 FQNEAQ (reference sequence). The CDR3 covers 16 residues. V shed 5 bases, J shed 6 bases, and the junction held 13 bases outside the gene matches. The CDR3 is CASSLTESGKGNEQFF. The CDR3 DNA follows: TGTGCCAGCAGCCTAACAGAAAGCGGGAAAGGCAATGAGCAGTTCTTC.

CDR3 DNA: TGTGCCAGCAGTTTTACAGGGGAGGAGACCCAGTACTTC. It encodes CASSFTGEETQYF. The chain has TRBV28 and TRBJ2-5, with 7 bases identical to TRBD1. The CDR3 contains 13 residues. CDR1 and CDR2 (germline): MDHEN, SYDVKM. The trim removed 3 bases at V and 5 bases at J, leaving 3 bases unmatched.

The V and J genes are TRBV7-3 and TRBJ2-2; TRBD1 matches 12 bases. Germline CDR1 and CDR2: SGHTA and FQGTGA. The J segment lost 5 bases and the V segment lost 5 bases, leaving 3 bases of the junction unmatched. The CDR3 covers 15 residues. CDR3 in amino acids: CASSRDRGRTGELFF. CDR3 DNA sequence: TGTGCCAGCAGCCGGGACAGGGGGCGAACCGGGGAGCTGTTTTTT.

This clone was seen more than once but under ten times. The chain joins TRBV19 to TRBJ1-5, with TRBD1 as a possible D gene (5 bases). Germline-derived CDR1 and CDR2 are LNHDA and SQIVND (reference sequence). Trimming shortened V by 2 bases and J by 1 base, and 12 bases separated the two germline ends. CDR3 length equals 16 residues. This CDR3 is CASSILTVLSNQPQHF. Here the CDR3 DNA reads TGTGCCAGTAGTATACTGACAGTCTTAAGCAATCAGCCCCAGCATTTT.

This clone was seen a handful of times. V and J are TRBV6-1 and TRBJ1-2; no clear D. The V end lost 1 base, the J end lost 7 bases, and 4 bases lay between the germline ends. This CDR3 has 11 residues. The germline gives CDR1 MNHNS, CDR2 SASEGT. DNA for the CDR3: TGTGCCAGCAGTGAAGTGCGTGGCTACACCTTC. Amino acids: CASSEVRGYTF.

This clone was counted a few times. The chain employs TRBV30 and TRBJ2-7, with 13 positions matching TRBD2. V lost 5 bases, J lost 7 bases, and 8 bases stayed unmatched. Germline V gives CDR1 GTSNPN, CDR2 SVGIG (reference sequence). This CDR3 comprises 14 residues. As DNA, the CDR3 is TGTGCCTGGGCGACTAGCGGGAGGTCGGGGGAGCAGTACGTC. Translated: CAWATSGRSGEQYV.

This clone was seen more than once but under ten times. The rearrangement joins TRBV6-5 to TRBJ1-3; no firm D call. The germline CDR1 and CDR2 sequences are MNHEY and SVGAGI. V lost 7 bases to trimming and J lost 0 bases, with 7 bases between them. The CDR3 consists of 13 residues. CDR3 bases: TGTGCCAGCAACAACCCCTCTGGAAACACCATATATTTT. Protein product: CASNNPSGNTIYF.

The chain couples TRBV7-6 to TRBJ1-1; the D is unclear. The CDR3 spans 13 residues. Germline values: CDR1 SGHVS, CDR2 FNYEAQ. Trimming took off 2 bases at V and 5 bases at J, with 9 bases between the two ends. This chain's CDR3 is CASSLNAGTEAFF. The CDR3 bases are TGTGCCAGCAGCTTAAATGCGGGGACTGAAGCTTTCTTT.